What follows are 19 T cell receptor beta chains derived from one specimen sequenced in a study of response to subunit inactivated influenza vaccine. TCRdb reprocessed the RT-PCR reads with MiXCR, giving one entry per CDR3 protein. This table has under 550,000 distinct CDR3 sequences, less than 8% appearing once. The sample here was PBMCs from blood, taken roughly 24 months after vaccination. Receptors were obtained from a man aged 45 to 70 who received an inactivated influenza vaccine.

This clonotype has just a few counts. This chain uses TRBV3-1 with TRBJ1-1, with D maybe TRBD1 (6 bases). The CDR3 has 14 amino acids. V lost 7 bases to trimming and J lost 7 bases, with 19 bases between them. Germline CDR1 and CDR2: LGHDT and YNNKEL (reference sequence). CDR3 in DNA: TGTGCCAGCACTCCGGGGGGCGCCGGGGGTGAAGCTTTCTTT. Its protein product is CASTPGGAGGEAFF.

This clonotype was counted ten times or more. This chain uses TRBV29-1 with TRBJ2-7; D is possibly TRBD1 (5 bases). V dropped 4 bases and J dropped 3 bases, with 7 bases sitting between them. The germline gives CDR1 SQVTM, CDR2 ANQGSEA. The CDR3 is 11 amino acids. The CDR3 bases are TGCAGCGTTGGCGACAGCTACGAGCAGTACTTC. It encodes CSVGDSYEQYF.

The chain carries TRBV6-2 or TRBV6-3 and TRBJ2-5; possibly TRBD1 for D (7 bases). The CDR3 sequence is 13 residues long. Germline V CDR1 and CDR2: MNHEY, SVGEGT. Trimming took 5 bases from V and 5 from J, leaving 12 bases between them. The CDR3 region has the DNA TGTGCCAGCAGTCAGACAGGGAGGGAGACCCAGTACTTC. Amino acids: CASSQTGRETQYF.

This clonotype was seen at least ten times. The chain uses TRBV7-9 and TRBJ2-3; 10 nucleotides align to TRBD2. Germline assignment: CDR1 SEHNR and CDR2 FQNEAQ (reference sequence). CDR3 length equals 15 residues. With V trimmed by 2 bases and J by 2 bases, 1 base remained unmatched. Written as DNA, the CDR3 is TGTGCCAGCAGCTTACTAGCGGGAGTCACAGATACGCAGTATTTT. It yields the protein CASSLLAGVTDTQYF.

This clonotype was seen many times. The chain has TRBV4-2 and TRBJ2-1; D call uncertain. The CDR3 has 15 amino acids. Germline CDR1 is LGHNA and CDR2 is YNFKEQ. V was pared by 2 bases and J by 0 bases, with 8 bases between. The DNA of the CDR3 is TGTGCCAGCAGCCAACTCTATAGCTCCTACAATGAGCAGTTCTTC. Residues: CASSQLYSSYNEQFF.

The chain is built from TRBV3-1 and TRBJ1-1; no reliable D call. This CDR3 is built from 17 residues. The V and J ends lost 5 bases and 0 bases respectively, with 19 bases between them. Germline-derived CDR1 and CDR2 are LGHDT and YNNKEL (reference sequence). The CDR3 nucleotides read TGTGCCAGCAGCAGCGGGCTGGCGGTAGGAATGAACACTGAAGCTTTCTTT. Its protein product is CASSSGLAVGMNTEAFF.

This clonotype was counted only a few times. The chain combines TRBV9 with TRBJ1-1; TRBD1 is a possible D gene (5 bases). The CDR3 is 13 amino acids. The germline V and J ends were trimmed by 0 bases and 5 bases, with 8 bases remaining between them. Germline CDR1 and CDR2: SGDLS and YYNGEE. DNA of the CDR3: TGTGCCAGCAGCGTAGCGCAGGGAACTGAAGCTTTCTTT. It codes for CASSVAQGTEAFF.

The chain joins TRBV28 to TRBJ2-7; TRBD2 is a possible D gene (7 bases). CDR1 and CDR2 (germline): MDHEN, SYDVKM. The CDR3 has 14 amino acids. The ends were cut back, 9 bases at V and 1 base at J, with 16 bases in the middle. CDR3 coding DNA: TGTGCCAGTTTAAGGGGGGGCGGTTCCTACGAGCAGTACTTC. This encodes CASLRGGGSYEQYF.

V usage is TRBV10-3 and J usage is TRBJ1-6; D unclear. Between the trimmed V and J ends, which lost 4 bases and 7 bases, there was a span of 17 bases. Per the germline V gene, CDR1 is ENHRY and CDR2 is SYGVKD. The CDR3 has 16 residues. CDR3 region: CAISADTPGANSPLHF. The DNA of the CDR3 is TGTGCCATCAGTGCCGACACCCCGGGAGCCAATTCACCCCTCCACTTT.

This clonotype was found a few times. The CDR3, as DNA: TGTGCCAGCAGCGCGGACAGGGGCAATCAGCCCCAGCATTTT. Amino acid sequence: CASSADRGNQPQHF. The chain links TRBV7-2 to TRBJ1-5, with 8 bases that match TRBD1. The CDR3 extends over 14 amino acids. J was trimmed by 2 bases and V by 5 bases; bases with no gene match: 2. Germline V gives CDR1 SGHTA, CDR2 FQGNSA.

This clonotype was seen repeatedly, ten times or more. The chain uses TRBV7-2 and TRBJ2-1; D gene uncertain. V dropped 1 base and J dropped 4 bases, with 14 bases sitting between them. From germline, CDR1 is SGHTA and CDR2 FQGNSA. This CDR3 spans 16 amino acids. CDR3 loop: CASSLEVWAAYNEQFF. The CDR3, as DNA: TGTGCCAGCAGCTTAGAGGTCTGGGCGGCTTACAATGAGCAGTTCTTC.

This clonotype was detected a few times. The chain couples TRBV15 to TRBJ2-2, with D possibly matching TRBD2 (5 bases). V lost 1 base and J lost 2, with 8 bases in between. Germline CDR1 LNHNV, CDR2 YYDKDF (reference sequence). The CDR3 is 15 residues long. The CDR3 sequence: CATSRGRGNTGELFF. CDR3 nucleotide sequence: TGTGCCACCAGCAGAGGACGGGGTAACACCGGGGAGCTGTTTTTT. Full variable domain (outside the CDR3, taken from reference TRBV15 and TRBJ2-2): DAMVIQNPRYQVTQFGKPVTLSCSQTLNHNVMYWYQQKSSQAPKLLFHYYDKDFNNEADTPDNFQSRRPNTSFCFLDIRSPGLGDTAMYLCATSRGRGNTGELFFGEGSRLTVL.

The rearrangement links TRBV5-5 to TRBJ2-7, with D hard to call. Between the trimmed V and J ends, which lost 5 bases and 2 bases, there was a span of 14 bases. The germline CDR1 and CDR2 sequences are SGHKS and YYEKEE (reference sequence). The CDR3 spans 14 residues. In DNA, the CDR3 is TGTGCCAGCAGGCCCGACCCAGGTCCCTACGAGCAGTACTTC. Its protein is CASRPDPGPYEQYF.

This clonotype was recorded a few times. The chain carries TRBV4-1 and TRBJ1-1; D is perhaps TRBD1 (6 bases). V lost 0 bases, J lost 3 bases, and 11 bases lay in between. Germline values: CDR1 MGHRA, CDR2 YSYEKL. This CDR3 contains 15 residues. Written as DNA, the CDR3 is TGCGCCAGCAGCCAAGATTGGGGGGCCGACACTGAAGCTTTCTTT. It yields the protein CASSQDWGADTEAFF.

The chain joins TRBV20-1 to TRBJ2-1; possibly TRBD2 for D (6 bases). Germline lookup yields CDR1 DFQATT and CDR2 SNEGSKA (reference sequence). Trimming removed 2 bases at V and 3 bases at J, with 14 bases between. This CDR3 spans 15 amino acids. This CDR3 is CSARIADWGYNEQFF. The CDR3 DNA follows: TGCAGTGCTAGAATAGCGGACTGGGGCTACAATGAGCAGTTCTTC.

This clonotype was seen only a few times. The chain combines TRBV27 with TRBJ2-7, with 10 bases lining up with TRBD1. Germline V gene data show CDR1 as MNHEY and CDR2 as SMNVEV (reference sequence). The CDR3 extends over 17 amino acids. V lost 5 bases and J lost 2; bases outside the gene matches: 12. Here the CDR3 reads CASSLNYGTGDPYEQYF. In DNA form, the CDR3 reads TGTGCCAGCAGTCTTAACTACGGGACAGGGGATCCCTACGAGCAGTACTTC.

This clonotype was detected only a few times. The V call is TRBV20-1, the J call TRBJ2-7, with D perhaps matching TRBD1 (5 bases). V lost 3 bases and J lost 5, with 8 bases in between. There are 11 residues in the CDR3. Germline CDR1 and CDR2: DFQATT and SNEGSKA (reference sequence). CDR3 DNA sequence: TGCAGTGCTAGTCTAGGGGACGAGCAGTACTTC. It translates to CSASLGDEQYF.

The chain carries TRBV10-1 and TRBJ2-7; D possibly corresponds to TRBD1 (5 bases). Germline V lookup: CDR1 WNHNN, CDR2 SYGVQD (reference sequence). The CDR3 spans 14 residues. V was cut by 5 bases and J by 4 bases, with 15 bases left in between. The CDR3: CASSSLDRRYEQYF. As DNA, the CDR3 is TGCGCCAGCAGTAGCTTAGACAGAAGGTACGAGCAGTACTTC.

V and J are TRBV11-3 and TRBJ2-1, with no clear D. V gave up 4 bases and J gave up 0 bases, with 10 bases separating them. The CDR3 loop spans 15 amino acids. Germline V CDR1 and CDR2: SGHNT, YENEEA. CDR3 DNA: TGTGCCAGCAGCTCTTCTCGGAGCTCCTACAATGAGCAGTTCTTC. This translates into CASSSSRSSYNEQFF.